This T cell receptor (beta chain) was identified in a study of blood T cell repertoires in COVID-19. Turning to the study itself: Acute-phase and convalescent COVID-19 samples originated in the United States, Italy and Spain. PBMCs, B-cell-depleted T cells, or T cells provided the cDNA or gDNA that made up the material.

As handled by the study authors: For nucleated cells, counts were estimated from reference gene primer amplification. Assay used: immunoSEQ multiplex PCR; TCRdb lists only in-frame clones, some missing. V, J and clone size were drawn from that table, and D and trimming were deduced from the DNA. This table has 70,000 to 95,000 clones, around four fifths appearing once. Germline V gene sequence: CDR1 SGHRS, CDR2 YFSETQ. Between the trimmed V and J ends, which lost 2 bases and 1 base, there was a span of 14 bases. CDR3 length: 16 amino acids. Material for sequencing was peripheral blood. The chain combines TRBV5-1 with TRBJ2-3; a possible D gene is TRBD2 (6 bases). This clonotype was obtained from a man at least 80 years old with active or convalescent COVID-19. In DNA form, the CDR3 reads TGCGCCAGCAGCTTTAACGGGAGAGGGGGCACAGATACGCAGTATTTT. Its protein is CASSFNGRGGTDTQYF.